The next 20 T cell receptor beta chains were all read from a single sample in a study of early T cells in non-severe SARS-CoV-2 infection. In TCRdb, the 5' RACE reads were re-called with MiXCR into one record per CDR3 protein. The profile shows fewer than 65,000 distinct CDR3 sequences, 10% of them singletons. The sample was whole blood. Receptor source: an adult who was a healthcare worker with PCR-confirmed SARS-CoV-2 infection or an uninfected control (not recorded which).

This clonotype was seen at least ten times. This chain joins TRBV30 and TRBJ1-1, with D uncertain. Germline CDR1 and CDR2: GTSNPN and SVGIG (reference sequence). The germline V and J ends were trimmed by 0 bases and 4 bases, with 15 bases remaining between them. The CDR3 sequence is 15 residues long. Here the CDR3 reads CAWSVRRAKGTEAFF. CDR3 coding DNA: TGTGCCTGGAGTGTAAGGCGGGCTAAGGGCACTGAAGCTTTCTTT. The full variable domain, with the rest looked up from reference TRBV30 and TRBJ1-1, is SQTIHQWPATLVQPVGSPLSLECTVEGTSNPNLYWYRQAAGRGLQLLFYSVGIGQISSEVPQNLSASRPQDRQFILSSKKLLLSDSGFYLCAWSVRRAKGTEAFFGQGTRLTVV.

This sequence joins TRBV12-5 and TRBJ2-1; D remains ambiguous. Trimming left V 6 bases short and J 7 bases short, with 16 bases between. Germline V gene sequence: CDR1 LGHNT, CDR2 FRNRAP. The CDR3 contains 14 residues. The CDR3: CASGRPLWGNEQFF. CDR3 in DNA: TGTGCTAGTGGGAGACCTCTCTGGGGAAATGAGCAGTTCTTC.

This clonotype showed up many times. This chain links TRBV6-5 with TRBJ2-3; 7 nucleotides agree with TRBD1. V lost 11 bases and J lost 7; bases outside the gene matches: 12. CDR1 and CDR2 from the germline V gene are MNHEY and SVGAGI. There are 13 residues in the CDR3. The CDR3 region has the DNA TGTGCCGTAAGGGGGCAGGGCGGTTATACGCAGTATTTT. Its protein product is CAVRGQGGYTQYF.

This clonotype was recorded many times. The chain links TRBV2 to TRBJ2-5, with D perhaps matching TRBD1 (5 bases). From germline, CDR1 is SNHLY and CDR2 FYNNEI. Trimming stripped 0 bases from V and 2 bases from J, with 7 bases between. This CDR3 spans 14 amino acids. CDR3 bases: TGTGCCAGCAGTGAAGCGCAGGGACAAGAGACCCAGTACTTC. Residues: CASSEAQGQETQYF. The full variable domain, its missing parts supplied by reference TRBV2 and TRBJ2-5, is EPEVTQTPSHQVTQMGQEVILRCVPISNHLYFYWYRQILGQKVEFLVSFYNNEISEKSEIFDDQFSVERPDGSNFTLKIRSTKLEDSAMYFCASSEAQGQETQYFGPGTRLLVL.

The sample holds a few counts of this clonotype. The genes are TRBV7-3 and TRBJ2-1, with D perhaps assigned TRBD1 or TRBD2 (5 bases each). With 5 bases removed from V and 1 base from J, the gap between germline ends came to 12 bases. From germline, CDR1 is SGHTA and CDR2 FQGTGA. The CDR3 has 15 amino acids. In DNA, the CDR3 is TGTGCCAGCAGCCAGGTAGGGACGTCCTACAATGAGCAGTTCTTC. It is translated as CASSQVGTSYNEQFF.

This clonotype was counted between two and nine times. The chain recombines TRBV29-1 with TRBJ2-3, with 7 bases that match TRBD1. This CDR3 comprises 13 residues. Germline V gene sequence: CDR1 SQVTM, CDR2 ANQGSEA. The V and J ends lost 6 bases and 5 bases, in that order; junction bases with no gene match: 8. The CDR3 sequence is CSVSKGAGDTQYF. The DNA for the CDR3 is TGCAGCGTGTCCAAGGGGGCGGGAGATACGCAGTATTTT.

The CDR3 spells CASSVMTSGGYNEQFF. The DNA for the CDR3 is TGCGCCAGCAGCGTAATGACTAGCGGGGGCTACAATGAGCAGTTCTTC. J is TRBJ2-1 and V is TRBV5-1; 12 nucleotides align to TRBD2. CDR3 length: 16 residues. V gave up 4 bases and J gave up 3 bases; unmatched junction bases: 5. Germline V gene data show CDR1 as SGHRS and CDR2 as YFSETQ.

This clonotype was seen many times. This chain links TRBV24-1 with TRBJ2-3, with D uncertain. The V gene's germline CDR1 is KGHDR and CDR2 SFDVKD. V was pared by 0 bases and J by 1 base, with 13 bases between. The CDR3 runs to 17 residues. CDR3: CATSDLNALGGTDTQYF. DNA of the CDR3: TGTGCCACCAGTGATTTGAACGCTCTCGGAGGCACAGATACGCAGTATTTT.

The chain couples TRBV4-1 to TRBJ2-7, with TRBD2 as a possible D gene (6 bases). V was shortened by 5 bases and J by 6 bases, with 17 bases between the two germline ends. The germline V gene has CDR1 MGHRA and CDR2 YSYEKL. This CDR3 spans 14 amino acids. DNA for the CDR3: TGCGCCAGCAGCTTGGCGGGACCGCGGGTCGAGCAGTACTTC. Translating gives CASSLAGPRVEQYF.

This clonotype was observed many times. The rearrangement uses TRBV29-1 and TRBJ2-1; D unclear. V was cut by 1 base and J by 9 bases, with 7 bases left in between. Germline V lookup: CDR1 SQVTM, CDR2 ANQGSEA. The CDR3 consists of 11 residues. The chain's CDR3 is CSVEVVGEQFF. Written as DNA, the CDR3 is TGCAGCGTTGAAGTGGTAGGTGAGCAGTTCTTC.

This clonotype has more than one count but fewer than ten. V gene TRBV5-5 combines with J gene TRBJ1-5; no clear D. Germline loops: CDR1 SGHKS, CDR2 YYEKEE (reference sequence). Trimming took off 4 bases at V and 5 bases at J, with 4 bases between the two ends. The CDR3 is made up of 11 amino acids. CDR3 sequence reads: CASSPHQPQHF. CDR3 DNA sequence: TGTGCCAGCAGCCCCCATCAGCCCCAGCATTTT.

This clonotype was counted many times. The V gene is TRBV5-1, the J gene TRBJ1-5, with D perhaps TRBD1 (5 bases). This CDR3 has 15 amino acids. Trimming cost V 0 bases and J 6 bases, with 13 bases left between them. Germline values: CDR1 SGHRS, CDR2 YFSETQ. The CDR3 sequence is CASSLGGSERQPQHF. Here the CDR3 DNA reads TGCGCCAGCAGCTTGGGGGGGAGTGAGCGTCAGCCCCAGCATTTT.

The sample holds many counts of this clonotype. The chain carries TRBV4-2 and TRBJ2-3; D remains unclear. The CDR3 totals 14 residues. Germline V gives CDR1 LGHNA, CDR2 YNFKEQ. V was pared by 0 bases and J by 5 bases, with 9 bases between. CDR3 amino acids: CASSQEARRDTQYF. CDR3 DNA: TGTGCCAGCAGCCAAGAGGCCAGAAGAGATACGCAGTATTTT.

This clonotype was observed many times. The V call is TRBV7-2, the J call TRBJ2-7; D is unresolved. The germline gives CDR1 SGHTA, CDR2 FQGNSA. V dropped 5 bases and J dropped 1 base, with 12 bases sitting between them. The CDR3 runs to 14 residues. The CDR3 DNA reads as TGTGCCAGCAGCAGAGACTGGCAGTCCTACGAGCAGTACTTC. Residues: CASSRDWQSYEQYF.

The chain carries TRBV6-1 and TRBJ1-1, with 7 bases identical to TRBD1. The V and J ends lost 2 bases and 2 bases, in that order; junction bases with no gene match: 2. Germline CDR1 is MNHNS and CDR2 is SASEGT. The CDR3 is 14 amino acids. The CDR3 nucleotides read TGTGCCAGCAGTGAAACAGGGGCCAACACTGAAGCTTTCTTT. Protein: CASSETGANTEAFF.

There are many counts of this clonotype. This chain joins TRBV6-1 and TRBJ2-5; D tentatively fits TRBD1 or TRBD2 (5 bases each). Germline CDR1 and CDR2: MNHNS and SASEGT. Deletions cut 4 bases from V and 2 bases from J, with 8 bases between. CDR3 size: 13 residues. The CDR3 DNA follows: TGTGCCAGCAGTGGGTGGGGGCAAGAGACCCAGTACTTC. It yields the protein CASSGWGQETQYF.

This clonotype showed up many times. The chain uses TRBV27 and TRBJ2-5; a weak D match, TRBD1 (5 bases). The CDR3 is made up of 14 amino acids. CDR1 is MNHEY, CDR2 SMNVEV, per germline (reference sequence). V shed 2 bases and J shed 0 bases, with 7 bases lying between them. The CDR3 DNA reads TGTGCCAGCAGTTTAAACAGGTACCAAGAGACCCAGTACTTC. As protein: CASSLNRYQETQYF.

V and J are TRBV15 and TRBJ2-3; 8 bases agree with TRBD2. The germline gives CDR1 LNHNV, CDR2 YYDKDF (reference sequence). Trimming removed 4 bases from V and 4 bases from J; junction bases left unmatched: 10. This CDR3 is 16 amino acids long. In DNA, the CDR3 is TGTGCCACCAGCACCTTGGGGCGGGGGGCGGCAGATACGCAGTATTTT. Its protein product is CATSTLGRGAADTQYF.

This clonotype was picked up many times. The gene calls are TRBV24-1 and TRBJ2-3; 7 positions match TRBD1. Per germline, CDR1 KGHDR and CDR2 SFDVKD. This CDR3 is built from 15 residues. The V and J ends lost 3 bases and 6 bases, in that order; junction bases with no gene match: 8. The CDR3 DNA reads as TGTGCCACCAGTGATGTGCGGACAGGTGGGGATACGCAGTATTTT. This sequence encodes CATSDVRTGGDTQYF.

The table lists this clonotype with many counts. This chain joins TRBV18 and TRBJ2-7; no definite D call. Trimming shortened V by 2 bases and J by 9 bases, and 8 bases separated the two germline ends. The CDR3 runs 11 residues. Germline V lookup: CDR1 KGHSH, CDR2 LQKENI. In nucleotides, the CDR3 is TGTGCCAGCTCACCATCCAAGGGGCAGTACTTC. Translated, it gives CASSPSKGQYF.